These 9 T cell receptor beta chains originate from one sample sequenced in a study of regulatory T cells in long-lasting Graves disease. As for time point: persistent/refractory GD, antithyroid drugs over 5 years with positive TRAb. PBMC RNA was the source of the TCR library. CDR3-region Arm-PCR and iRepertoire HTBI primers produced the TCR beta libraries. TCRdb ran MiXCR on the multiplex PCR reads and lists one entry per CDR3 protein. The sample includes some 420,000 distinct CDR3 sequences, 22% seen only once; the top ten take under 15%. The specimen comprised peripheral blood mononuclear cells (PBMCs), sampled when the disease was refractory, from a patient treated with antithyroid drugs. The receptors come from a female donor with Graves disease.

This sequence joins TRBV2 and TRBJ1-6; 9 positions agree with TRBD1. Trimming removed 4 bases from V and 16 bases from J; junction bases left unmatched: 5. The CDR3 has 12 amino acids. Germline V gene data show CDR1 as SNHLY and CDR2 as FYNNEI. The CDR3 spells CASSGDRVSLHF. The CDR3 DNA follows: TGTGCCAGCAGTGGGGACAGGGTATCACTCCACTTT.

The CDR3: CASSKQGPGNTEAFF. CDR3 sequence (DNA): TGTGCCAGTAGTAAACAGGGTCCCGGGAACACTGAAGCTTTCTTT. V usage is TRBV19 and J usage is TRBJ1-1; possibly TRBD1 for D (6 bases). V was cut by 4 bases and J by 1 base, with 13 bases left in between. CDR1 is LNHDA and CDR2 is SQIVND in the germline V gene (reference sequence). CDR3 length equals 15 residues. Full variable domain (remainder filled in from reference TRBV19 and TRBJ1-1): DGGITQSPKYLFRKEGQNVTLSCEQNLNHDAMYWYRQDPGQGLRLIYYSQIVNDFQKGDIAEGYSVSREKKESFPLTVTSAQKNPTAFYLCASSKQGPGNTEAFFGQGTRLTVV.

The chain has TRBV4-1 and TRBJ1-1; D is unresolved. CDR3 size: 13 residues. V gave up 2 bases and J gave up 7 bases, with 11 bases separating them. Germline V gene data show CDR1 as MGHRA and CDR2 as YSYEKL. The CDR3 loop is CASSQTGRFEAFF. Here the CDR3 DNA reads TGCGCCAGCAGCCAAACTGGACGGTTTGAAGCTTTCTTT.

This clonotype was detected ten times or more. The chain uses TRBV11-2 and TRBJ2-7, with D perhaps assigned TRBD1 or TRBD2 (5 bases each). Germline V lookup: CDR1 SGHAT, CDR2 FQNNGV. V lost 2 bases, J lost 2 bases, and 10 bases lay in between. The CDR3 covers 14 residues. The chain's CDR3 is CASSLIRGPYEQYF. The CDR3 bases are TGTGCCAGCAGCTTAATTCGGGGACCCTACGAGCAGTACTTC.

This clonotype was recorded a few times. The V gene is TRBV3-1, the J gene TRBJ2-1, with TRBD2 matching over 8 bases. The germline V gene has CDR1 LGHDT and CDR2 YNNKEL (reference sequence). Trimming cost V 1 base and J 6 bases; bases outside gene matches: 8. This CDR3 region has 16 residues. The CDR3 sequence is CASSQGPSGGVNEQFF. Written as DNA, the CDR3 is TGTGCCAGCAGCCAAGGACCGTCGGGAGGGGTCAATGAGCAGTTCTTC.

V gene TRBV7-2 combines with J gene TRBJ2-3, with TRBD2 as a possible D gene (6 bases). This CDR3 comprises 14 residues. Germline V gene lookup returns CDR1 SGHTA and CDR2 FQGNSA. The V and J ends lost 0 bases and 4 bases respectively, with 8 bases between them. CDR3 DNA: TGTGCCAGCAGCTTAGCGACGGGAGCAGATACGCAGTATTTT. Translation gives CASSLATGADTQYF.

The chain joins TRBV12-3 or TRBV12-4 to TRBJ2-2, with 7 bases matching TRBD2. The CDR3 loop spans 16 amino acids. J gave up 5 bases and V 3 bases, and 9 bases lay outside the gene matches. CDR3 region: CASSFRGDPGTGELFF. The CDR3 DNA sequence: TGTGCCAGCAGTTTCCGGGGGGACCCAGGGACCGGGGAGCTGTTTTTT.

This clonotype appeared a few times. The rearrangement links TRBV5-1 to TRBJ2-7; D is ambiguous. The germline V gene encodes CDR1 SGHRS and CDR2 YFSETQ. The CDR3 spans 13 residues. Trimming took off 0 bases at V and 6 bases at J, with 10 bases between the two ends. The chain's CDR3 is CASSLEGDAEQYF. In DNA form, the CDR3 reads TGCGCCAGCAGCTTGGAGGGCGATGCCGAGCAGTACTTC.

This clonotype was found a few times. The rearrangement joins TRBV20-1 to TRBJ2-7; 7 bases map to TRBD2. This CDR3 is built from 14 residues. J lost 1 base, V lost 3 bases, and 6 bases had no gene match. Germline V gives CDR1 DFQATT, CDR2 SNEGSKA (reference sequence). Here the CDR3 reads CSASELRGSYEQYF. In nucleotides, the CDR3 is TGCAGTGCTAGTGAGTTGCGGGGGTCCTACGAGCAGTACTTC.